The text below deals with one T cell receptor beta chain. Its antigen specificity is not known. No per-base quality is available; no much larger clone lies one base away. The sample is drawn from a study of blood T cell repertoires in COVID-19 (dated by TCRdb to between 2020 and 2021). For context, the study as a whole: Samples from collaborators originated in the United States, Italy and Spain and spanned both the acute and convalescent phases of COVID-19. The material from the prospective study consisted of cDNA or gDNA derived from T cells, B-cell-depleted T cells, or PBMCs. The dataset comprised deeply sampled blood TCRbeta repertoires from subjects exposed to, actively infected with, or recovered from COVID-19. The repertoires were released in a freely available public database meant as a resource for research on the immune response to SARS-CoV-2. The samples were drawn from the first 160 participants of the ongoing ImmuneRACE study and from under 1,500 subjects provided by 6 global collaborators. Nearly every sample came with metadata listing a de-identified subject ID, COVID-19 status, age in years and sex. HLA class I and class II types, where available, came from metadata supplied by the sample provider rather than from assay-based typing.

The immunoSEQ Assay, a bias-controlled multiplex PCR, was used to amplify TCRbeta CDR3 regions from genomic DNA. Per the source publication's procedure: The number of nucleated cells in each sample was estimated from the amplification of reference gene primers within the assay. To quantify the absolute abundance of each unique TCRbeta CDR3 rearrangement, sequence reads were collapsed and filtered. For each sample, productive Simpson clonality was calculated by taking the square root of Simpson's diversity index across productive rearrangements. Entries here come from immuneACCESS through TCRdb and include only in-frame sequences with V and J called. Some clones fail to appear in such tables; in the studies checked, an unresolved V gene covers under half of the shortfall, and the cause of the remainder is unknown. V, J and clone size are taken as reported in that table, and D and trimming were inferred from the DNA itself. This sample has tens of thousands of clones in its table, and more than 80% of those were observed once. The ten largest clones take up 10% to 15% of the sample.

Here is what the overall study found, with its caveats: The quantity of clinical and demographic metadata differed by source and by participant and was supplied without curation.

CDR3 length: 13 amino acids, cysteine to phenylalanine. Only CDR3 DNA is held: 39 bases, read in frame from base 1. V and J lose 4 bases and 8 bases, and a span of 13 bases separates them. Reading the germline V gene gives CDR1 SGHRS and CDR2 YFSETQ. Collaborating institutions collected whole blood in K2EDTA tubes following their own protocols. For TCRbeta analysis, collaborator samples were shipped as frozen whole blood, as isolated PBMCs, or as DNA extracted from either sample type. The TCR comes from a human donor in a cohort sampled during active COVID-19. Sequencing was performed on peripheral blood. The receptor chain draws on TRBV5-1 and TRBJ1-3; the D gene is not confidently resolved. The CDR3 protein is CASSGGSSDTIYF. The DNA sequence is given as TGCGCCAGCAGCGGAGGGAGTTCGGACACCATATATTTT. The full variable domain, with segments outside the CDR3 supplied by the reference TRBV5-1 and TRBJ1-3 proteins, appears as KAGVTQTPRYLIKTRGQQVTLSCSPISGHRSVSWYQQTPGQGLQFLFEYFSETQRNKGNFPGRFSGRQFSNSRSEMNVSTLELGDSALYLCASSGGSSDTIYFGEGSWLTVV.